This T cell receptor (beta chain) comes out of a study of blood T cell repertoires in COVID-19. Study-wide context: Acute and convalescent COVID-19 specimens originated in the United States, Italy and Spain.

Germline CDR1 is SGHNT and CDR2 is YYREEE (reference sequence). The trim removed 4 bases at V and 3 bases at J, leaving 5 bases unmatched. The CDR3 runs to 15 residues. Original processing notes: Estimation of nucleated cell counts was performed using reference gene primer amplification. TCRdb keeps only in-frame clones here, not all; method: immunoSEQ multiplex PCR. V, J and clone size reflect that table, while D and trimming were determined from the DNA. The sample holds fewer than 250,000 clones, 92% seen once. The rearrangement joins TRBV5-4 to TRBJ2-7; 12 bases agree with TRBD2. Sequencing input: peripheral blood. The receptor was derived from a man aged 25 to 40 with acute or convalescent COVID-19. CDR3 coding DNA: TGTGCCAGCAGCGCCTCTAGCGGGGGGGACTACGAGCAGTACTTC. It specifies CASSASSGGDYEQYF.